Below are 10 T cell receptor beta chains sequenced from a single sample in a study of PD-L1 blockade in urothelial cancer. Only in-frame clones appear in the TCRdb table, and some are missing; sequencing was by immunoSEQ multiplex PCR. The sample lists some 100,000 clones; about nine tenths were seen once. The material was PBMCs, obtained around atezolizumab (anti-PD-L1) treatment. Receptors originate from a woman older than 75 with urothelial cancer.

The J gene is TRBJ1-1, the V gene TRBV12-5; maybe TRBD1 (6 bases). The germline V gene has CDR1 LGHNT and CDR2 FRNRAP. Trimming pared 6 bases from V and 5 bases from J, leaving 13 bases between. The length of the CDR3 is 13 residues. CDR3 residues: CASGGVGATEAFF. The CDR3, as DNA: TGTGCTAGTGGGGGGGTGGGGGCAACTGAAGCTTTCTTT.

The chain joins TRBV5-1 to TRBJ2-1, with 7 bases aligning to TRBD2. V dropped 1 base and J dropped 0; count of bases not matched to a gene: 7. In germline, CDR1 is SGHRS, CDR2 YFSETQ. The CDR3 consists of 17 residues. The CDR3 here is CASSLWGGSSSYNEQFF. In DNA, the CDR3 is TGCGCCAGCAGCTTGTGGGGAGGGAGCAGCTCCTACAATGAGCAGTTCTTC.

This chain uses TRBV25-1 with TRBJ1-2; D unclear. V dropped 5 bases and J dropped 2 bases, with 15 bases sitting between them. Germline assignment: CDR1 MGHDK and CDR2 SYGVNS. The CDR3 length is 15 residues. The CDR3 sequence: CASSSGGRGNYGYTF. The CDR3 DNA reads TGTGCCAGCAGTTCCGGAGGGCGGGGAAACTATGGCTACACCTTC.

The chain recombines TRBV6-5 with TRBJ2-7, with TRBD2 matching over 13 bases. V shed 7 bases and J 6 bases; nucleotides not matched to a gene: 6. The CDR3 runs to 14 residues. Germline V gene lookup returns CDR1 MNHEY and CDR2 SVGAGI. Here the CDR3 DNA reads TGTGCCAGCACCTCTGGACTAGCGGGAGCCGAGCAGTACTTC. Protein product: CASTSGLAGAEQYF.

V usage is TRBV5-1 and J usage is TRBJ2-1, with 8 bases aligning to TRBD1. CDR1 and CDR2 from the germline V gene are SGHRS and YFSETQ. The CDR3 consists of 13 residues. V lost 4 bases to trimming and J lost 9 bases; unmatched junction nucleotides: 6. The DNA of the CDR3 is TGCGCCAGCAGCGGACAGGGAATGGGTGAGCAGTTCTTC. Its translation is CASSGQGMGEQFF.

V usage is TRBV5-5 and J usage is TRBJ1-2; D is possibly TRBD1 (5 bases). There are 16 residues in the CDR3. Trimming took 2 bases from V and 2 from J, leaving 16 bases between them. From germline, CDR1 is SGHKS and CDR2 YYEKEE (reference sequence). This CDR3 is CASSFEYRQLNYGYTF. CDR3 bases: TGTGCCAGCAGCTTCGAATATAGACAGCTCAACTATGGCTACACCTTC.

V and J are TRBV28 and TRBJ2-7, with TRBD1 matching over 9 bases. Trimming removed 11 bases from V and 3 bases from J; junction bases left unmatched: 8. Germline-derived CDR1 and CDR2 are MDHEN and SYDVKM. The CDR3 loop spans 13 amino acids. Written as DNA, the CDR3 is TGTGCCGGGGGGGGGACAGGGATCTACGAGCAGTACTTC. Its protein is CAGGGTGIYEQYF.

V usage is TRBV27 and J usage is TRBJ1-5, with D hard to call. The CDR3 is 15 residues long. Trimming cost V 0 bases and J 0 bases, with 6 bases left between them. Germline CDR1 is MNHEY and CDR2 is SMNVEV (reference sequence). CDR3: CASSLSVSSNQPQHF. The DNA of the CDR3 is TGTGCCAGCAGTTTATCAGTGAGTAGCAATCAGCCCCAGCATTTT.

CDR3 sequence reads: CASSLGTGARYNEQFF. The CDR3 DNA reads as TGTGCCAGCAGTTTAGGTACGGGAGCCCGCTACAATGAGCAGTTCTTC. The V call is TRBV28, the J call TRBJ2-1, with D possibly being TRBD2 (6 bases). The V gene lost 2 bases and the J gene lost 3 bases, with 14 bases spanning the gap. There are 16 residues in the CDR3. Germline CDR1 and CDR2: MDHEN and SYDVKM.

The rearrangement uses TRBV28 and TRBJ2-6; no clear D gene. The V gene's germline CDR1 is MDHEN and CDR2 SYDVKM. The CDR3 covers 14 residues. V lost 8 bases and J 1 base, leaving 9 bases between the germline ends. This CDR3 reads CASAYRSGANVLTF. The CDR3 nucleotides are TGTGCCAGCGCTTATCGGTCTGGGGCCAACGTCCTGACTTTC.